This T cell receptor beta chain derives from a study of cytomegalovirus exposure and HLA in healthy donors. Study as a whole: Some 90 million unique TCRs from HLA-typed donors were held in an early data release.

Use of 60 Vbeta and 13 Jbeta primers characterized the PCR. The table came from immunoSEQ multiplex PCR; TCRdb's copy has only in-frame clones and leaves some out. Of approximately 120,000 clones listed, approximately 82% are singletons. CDR3 length equals 14 residues. In germline, CDR1 is SEHNR, CDR2 FQNEAQ (reference sequence). V was clipped by 1 base and J by 4 bases, with 8 bases between them. Regarding the study as a whole: Later examination showed HLA-associated TCR beta chains had greater clonal expansion than equally common others. Common viral pathogens seemed, in a later analysis, to connect with several of the most significant clusters. A later analysis reportedly found fewer N-insertions in an Asian-associated ancestry cluster than the roughly 680-donor mean.

Regarding this clone: What it binds is not known.

Sample: PBMCs. This sequence joins TRBV7-9 and TRBJ2-1; the D is unclear. The receptor comes from a man between 18 and 35 years old in good health and CMV-seropositive. In DNA form, the CDR3 reads TGTGCCAGCAGCTTAGATCTACTTTACAATGAGCAGTTCTTC. It translates to CASSLDLLYNEQFF.